The T cell receptor beta chain described here comes from a study of CD8 T cells in Susac syndrome. The authors carried out high-throughput sequencing of TCR beta. They applied it to CD8+ and CD4+ T cells obtained from blood. Included as multiple sclerosis controls were treatment-naive patients who had stable or active relapsing-remitting disease. TEMRA cells were FACS-enriched, with CD8+ and CD4+ T cells isolated negatively. CDR1 is SGHTA, CDR2 FQGTGA, per germline. The CDR3 contains 15 residues. The trim removed 5 bases at V and 8 bases at J, leaving 9 bases unmatched. Random hexamers served to reverse transcribe roughly 0.5 to 1 ug RNA. TCR beta CDR3 was amplified by immunoSEQ multiplex PCR. This amplification extended across 54 Vbeta and 13 Jbeta segments. TCRdb itself ran the immunoSEQ multiplex PCR reads through MiXCR, one entry per CDR3 protein. The table includes some 300,000 distinct CDR3 sequences, 70% to 90% detected once.

The TCR comes from a human donor with multiple sclerosis. This chain joins TRBV7-3 and TRBJ2-1, with 10 nucleotides matching TRBD2. The sample consisted of CD8+ T cells from PBMCs. The CDR3 DNA reads TGTGCCAGCAGCGTTAGCGGGGGGACGTCCGATGAGCAGTTCTTC. It translates to CASSVSGGTSDEQFF. The entire variable domain, with the rest obtained from reference TRBV7-3 and TRBJ2-1, is as follows: GAGVSQTPSNKVTEKGKYVELRCDPISGHTALYWYRQSLGQGPEFLIYFQGTGAADDSGLPNDRFFAVRPEGSVSTLKIQRTERGDSAVYLCASSVSGGTSDEQFFGPGTRLTVL.